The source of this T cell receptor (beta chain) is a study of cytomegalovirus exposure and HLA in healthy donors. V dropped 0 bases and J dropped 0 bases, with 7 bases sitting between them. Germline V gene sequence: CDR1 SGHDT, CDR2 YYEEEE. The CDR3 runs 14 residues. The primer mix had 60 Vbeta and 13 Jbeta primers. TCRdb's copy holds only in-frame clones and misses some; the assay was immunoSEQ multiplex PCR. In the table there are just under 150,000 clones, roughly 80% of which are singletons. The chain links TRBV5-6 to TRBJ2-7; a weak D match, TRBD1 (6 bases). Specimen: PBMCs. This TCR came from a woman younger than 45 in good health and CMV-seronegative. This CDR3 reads CASSLGQDSYEQYF. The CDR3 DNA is TGTGCCAGCAGCTTGGGACAGGACTCCTACGAGCAGTACTTC.